A selection of T cell receptor beta chains follows, all from one sample in a study of beta chain features in type 1 diabetes. Repertoires were generated with immunoSEQ multiplex PCR, while TCRdb's copy carries only in-frame clones and drops some. The table records 300,000 to 400,000 clones, 9.3% of them present only once. Sequencing was carried out using central memory CD4+ T cells from blood. The receptor set was obtained from a man aged 25 to 40 with type 1 diabetes. CDR3s include the opening cysteine and the closing phenylalanine or tryptophan. The D gene is left open where the match is weak. Some rows mark clone size as missing; the rest say once, few, many or name a class of expanded clone.

>-|16|TRBV9|TRBJ2-3|few
CASSVGIADSTDTQYF
TGTGCCAGCAGCGTAGGAATAGCAGACAGCACAGATACGCAGTATTTT
>-|14|TRBV11-2|TRBJ2-1|-
CASSLLGSYNEQFF
TGTGCCAGCAGCTTACTAGGCAGCTATAATGAGCAGTTCTTC
>-|10|TRBV20-1|TRBJ1-2|-
CSAENYGYTF
TGCAGTGCAGAGAACTATGGCTACACCTTC
>TRBD2|15|TRBV5-1|TRBJ2-1|few
CASTPLAGGNNEQFF
TGCGCCAGCACCCCCCTAGCGGGGGGAAACAATGAGCAGTTCTTC
>TRBD1|16|TRBV15|TRBJ2-7|few
CATSRDPGQGTYEQYF
TGTGCCACCAGCAGAGATCCGGGACAGGGAACCTACGAGCAGTACTTC
>-|12|TRBV5-1|TRBJ2-1|-
CASSQDMSEQFF
TGCGCCAGCAGCCAAGACATGAGTGAGCAGTTCTTC
>-|16|TRBV30|TRBJ1-1|few
CAWSITTGYGNTEAFF
TGTGCCTGGAGTATTACTACAGGGTATGGGAACACTGAAGCTTTCTTT
>-|14|TRBV5-1|TRBJ2-3|-
CASSLGAGEDTQYF
TGCGCCAGCAGCTTGGGGGCAGGGGAAGATACGCAGTATTTT
>-|15|TRBV6-5|TRBJ2-1|-
CASSYSVGAYNEQFF
TGTGCCAGCAGTTACTCGGTAGGGGCCTACAATGAGCAGTTCTTC
>TRBD2|15|TRBV6-5|TRBJ2-1|-
CASSRTSGGPLKQFF
TGTGCCAGCAGTCGAACTAGCGGGGGGCCCCTGAAGCAGTTCTTC
>TRBD2|16|TRBV7-2|TRBJ2-5|few
CASSLVASGGQETQYF
TGTGCCAGCAGCTTGGTCGCTAGCGGGGGTCAAGAGACCCAGTACTTC
>-|15|TRBV7-2|TRBJ2-1|-
CASTPPRGTMGEQFF
TGTGCCAGCACCCCTCCCAGGGGGACTATGGGTGAGCAGTTCTTC
>-|15|TRBV11-3|TRBJ1-1|few
CASSLAQQPTLSAFF
TGTGCCAGCAGCTTAGCCCAACAGCCTACTCTATCAGCTTTCTTT
>-|13|TRBV29-1|TRBJ1-1|-
CSVFRAANTEAFF
TGCAGCGTTTTCCGGGCCGCGAACACTGAAGCTTTCTTT
>-|15|TRBV18|TRBJ1-6|-
CASSPREGDNSPLHF
TGTGCCAGCTCACCCCGGGAGGGGGATAATTCACCCCTCCACTTT
>-|15|TRBV6-5|TRBJ1-2|few
CASSYSPTANYGYTF
TGTGCCAGCAGTTACTCCCCGACAGCAAACTATGGCTACACCTTC
>-|14|TRBV7-9|TRBJ2-1|-
CASSSRTVVRKQFF
TGTGCCAGCAGCTCCCGGACGGTCGTCAGGAAGCAGTTCTTC
>TRBD1|15|TRBV18|TRBJ1-1|few
CASSPPGQGNTEAFF
TGTGCCAGCTCACCACCGGGACAGGGAAACACTGAAGCTTTCTTT
>-|14|TRBV6-6|TRBJ2-7|-
CASSYPGQGYEQYF
TGTGCCAGCAGTTACCCCGGACAAGGCTACGAGCAGTACTTC
>-|15|TRBV12-5|TRBJ2-5|many
CASGPPTGSPETQYF
TGTGCTAGTGGCCCCCCAACGGGGAGCCCTGAGACCCAGTACTTC
>TRBD1|14|TRBV6-5|TRBJ2-5|few
CASSYRTGGETQYF
TGTGCCAGCAGTTATCGGACAGGGGGCGAGACCCAGTACTTC
>-|16|TRBV28|TRBJ1-4|few
CASRNDGGAGNEKLFF
TGTGCCAGCAGGAATGACGGGGGCGCGGGTAATGAAAAACTGTTTTTT
>-|11|TRBV27|TRBJ2-7|few
CASSFGYEQYF
TGTGCCAGCAGTTTTGGCTACGAGCAGTACTTC
>-|14|TRBV5-1|TRBJ2-3|-
CASTQIGSTDTQYF
TGCGCCAGCACCCAAATCGGGAGCACAGATACGCAGTATTTT
>TRBD1|15|TRBV7-2|TRBJ2-4|-
CASSMYMTGADIQYF
TGTGCCAGCAGCATGTACATGACAGGGGCTGACATTCAGTACTTC
>-|15|TRBV11-2|TRBJ2-2|-
CASSLVFRGTGELFF
TGTGCCAGCAGCTTAGTTTTCAGGGGCACCGGGGAGCTGTTTTTT
>-|11|TRBV7-2|TRBJ2-1|few
CASSSPNEQFF
TGTGCCAGCAGCTCGCCGAATGAGCAGTTCTTC
>-|16|TRBV6-6|TRBJ2-1|few
CATAKQGLSSYNEQFF
TGTGCCACCGCGAAGCAGGGTTTATCATCCTACAATGAGCAGTTCTTC
>TRBD1|14|TRBV5-4|TRBJ2-7|-
CASSLDRVAYEQYF
TGTGCCAGCAGCCTGGACAGGGTGGCCTACGAGCAGTACTTC
>-|12|TRBV29-1|TRBJ2-3|few
CSTPSSTDTQYF
TGCAGTACGCCTTCTAGCACAGATACGCAGTATTTT
>-|14|TRBV27|TRBJ1-2|few
CASSWLQGKGGYTF
TGTGCCAGCAGCTGGTTGCAAGGGAAGGGTGGCTACACCTTC
>-|12|TRBV9|TRBJ2-1|few
CASSVGANEQFF
TGTGCCAGCAGCGTAGGGGCGAATGAGCAGTTCTTC
>-|14|TRBV25-1|TRBJ2-1|-
CARPPTPTYNEQFF
TGTGCCAGGCCCCCGACTCCTACCTACAATGAGCAGTTCTTC
>TRBD1|13|TRBV6-5|TRBJ1-2|-
CASTGTGTYGYTF
TGTGCCAGCACGGGGACAGGGACCTATGGCTACACCTTC
>-|15|TRBV11-3|TRBJ2-2|-
CASSLVTGSPGELFF
TGTGCCAGCAGCTTAGTCACAGGGAGCCCCGGGGAGCTGTTTTTT
>-|13|TRBV5-1|TRBJ2-5|many
CASSDSTWGTQYF
TGCGCCAGCAGCGACTCCACTTGGGGGACCCAGTACTTC
>-|13|TRBV9|TRBJ1-3|few
CASSVDGGNTIYF
TGTGCCAGCAGCGTAGATGGGGGAAACACCATATATTTT
>TRBD1|13|TRBV2|TRBJ2-1|few
CASTRDRDNEQFF
TGTGCCAGCACCCGGGACAGGGACAATGAGCAGTTCTTC
>-|13|TRBV6-5|TRBJ1-5|-
CASSYSGDQPQHF
TGTGCCAGCAGTTACTCGGGCGATCAGCCCCAGCATTTT
>-|13|TRBV9|TRBJ1-2|-
CASSVDRNYGYTF
TGTGCCAGCAGCGTAGACAGGAACTATGGCTACACCTTC
>TRBD2|13|TRBV5-5|TRBJ2-5|-
CASSLGGKETQYF
TGTGCCAGCAGCCTGGGGGGGAAAGAGACCCAGTACTTC
>-|13|TRBV11-2|TRBJ1-2|few
CASSFAGIDGYTF
TGTGCCAGCAGCTTCGCGGGGATAGATGGCTACACCTTC
>TRBD1|15|TRBV5-6|TRBJ1-2|-
CASSPGQGAGYGYTF
TGTGCCAGCAGCCCAGGACAGGGCGCGGGCTATGGCTACACCTTC
>-|14|TRBV28|TRBJ1-2|few
CASSSYGTGYGYTF
TGTGCCAGCAGCTCCTACGGGACGGGCTATGGCTACACCTTC
>-|16|TRBV5-1|TRBJ2-2|-
CASSLRVLENTGELFF
TGCGCCAGCAGCCTCAGGGTTCTAGAGAACACCGGGGAGCTGTTTTTT
>-|13|TRBV6-5|TRBJ1-2|-
CASSYDSNYGYTF
TGTGCCAGCAGTTACGACAGTAACTATGGCTACACCTTC
>-|14|TRBV5-1|TRBJ1-1|few
CASSRDGGNTEAFF
TGCGCCAGCAGCAGAGACGGAGGGAACACTGAAGCTTTCTTT
>TRBD1|12|TRBV30|TRBJ1-6|-
CAGLTGDSPLHF
TGTGCCGGCTTGACAGGGGATTCACCCCTCCACTTT
>-|17|TRBV7-2|TRBJ2-3|few
CASSFRSAGLRTDTQYF
TGTGCCAGCAGCTTCAGGTCAGCAGGGCTTCGCACAGATACGCAGTATTTT
>TRBD2|15|TRBV14|TRBJ2-1|many
CASSQGGSSYNEQFF
TGTGCCAGCAGCCAGGGGGGGAGCTCCTACAATGAGCAGTTCTTC
>-|15|TRBV11-2|TRBJ2-7|many
CASSLDPGVGYEQYF
TGTGCCAGCAGCTTAGATCCAGGGGTCGGCTACGAGCAGTACTTC
>-|15|TRBV7-9|TRBJ2-5|few
CASSSRGRHQETQYF
TGTGCCAGCAGCTCTAGGGGTAGGCACCAAGAGACCCAGTACTTC